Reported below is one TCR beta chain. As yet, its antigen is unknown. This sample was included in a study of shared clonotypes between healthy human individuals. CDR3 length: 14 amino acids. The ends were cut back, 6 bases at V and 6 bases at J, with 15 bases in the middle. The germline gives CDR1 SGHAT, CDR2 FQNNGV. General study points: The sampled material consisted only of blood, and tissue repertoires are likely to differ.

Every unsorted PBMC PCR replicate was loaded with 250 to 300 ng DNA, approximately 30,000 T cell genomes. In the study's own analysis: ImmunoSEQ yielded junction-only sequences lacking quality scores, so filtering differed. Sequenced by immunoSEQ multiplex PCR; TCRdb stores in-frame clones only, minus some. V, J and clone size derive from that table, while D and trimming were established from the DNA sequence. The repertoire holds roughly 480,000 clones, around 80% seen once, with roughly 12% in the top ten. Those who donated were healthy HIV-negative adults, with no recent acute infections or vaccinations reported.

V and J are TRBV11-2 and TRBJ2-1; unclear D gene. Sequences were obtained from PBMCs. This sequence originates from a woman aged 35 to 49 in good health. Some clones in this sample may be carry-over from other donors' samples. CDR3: CASSSTWSGNEQFF. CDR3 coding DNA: TGTGCCAGCAGTTCCACCTGGTCCGGCAATGAGCAGTTCTTC.